The 28 T cell receptor beta chains below come from one sample, sequenced in a study of shared clonotypes between healthy human individuals. TCRdb's copy holds only in-frame clones and misses some; the assay was immunoSEQ multiplex PCR. The data show over 700,000 clones, around 70% seen once. Specimen: memory CD4+ T cells sorted from blood. Documented subset: CD45RA-negative fraction. Every receptor here comes from a woman in her 30s in good health.

The chain is built from TRBV6-6 and TRBJ1-2; D is undetermined. The V end lost 4 bases, the J end lost 9 bases, and 18 bases lay between the germline ends. The CDR3 contains 14 residues. Germline V CDR1 and CDR2: MNHNY, SVGAGI (reference sequence). The CDR3 sequence is CASSSQTDGFSYTF. The CDR3, as DNA: TGTGCCAGCAGTTCCCAGACTGACGGGTTTAGCTACACCTTC.

J is TRBJ2-1 and V is TRBV18, with TRBD2 identical over 11 bases. Per the germline V gene, CDR1 is KGHSH and CDR2 is LQKENI. After removal of 6 bases from V and 4 bases from J, the junction contained 8 bases not matched to a gene. This CDR3 region has 16 residues. The CDR3 DNA is TGTGCCAGCTCCGCGACTAGCGGGATGGTTTACAATGAGCAGTTCTTC. It codes for CASSATSGMVYNEQFF. The full variable domain, its missing parts supplied by reference TRBV18 and TRBJ2-1, is NAGVMQNPRHLVRRRGQEARLRCSPMKGHSHVYWYRQLPEEGLKFMVYLQKENIIDESGMPKERFSAEFPKEGPSILRIQQVVRGDSAAYFCASSATSGMVYNEQFFGPGTRLTVL.

This clone has more than one count but fewer than ten. The gene calls are TRBV10-3 and TRBJ2-3; no clear D gene. The CDR3 totals 13 residues. Trimming took off 3 bases at V and 2 bases at J, with 6 bases between the two ends. Germline CDR1 ENHRY, CDR2 SYGVKD. CDR3 amino acids: CAISDMFTDTQYF. The CDR3 DNA reads as TGTGCCATCAGTGATATGTTCACAGATACGCAGTATTTT.

This clone was recorded a few times. The rearrangement uses TRBV6-1 and TRBJ1-2; tentative D call: TRBD1 (6 bases). Trimming pared 11 bases from V and 4 bases from J, leaving 20 bases between. The CDR3 loop spans 14 amino acids. Germline V lookup: CDR1 MNHNS, CDR2 SASEGT. The CDR3 nucleotides are TGTGCCGGTGATACCAGGGGTTCCAGCTATGGCTACACCTTC. This encodes CAGDTRGSSYGYTF.

V gene TRBV6-5 combines with J gene TRBJ1-1; maybe TRBD1 (6 bases). The CDR3 extends over 14 amino acids. Germline-derived CDR1 and CDR2 are MNHEY and SVGAGI. V was trimmed by 5 bases and J by 1 base, leaving 11 bases between them. The CDR3 protein is CASSHRDTNTEAFF. The DNA of the CDR3 is TGTGCCAGCAGTCACCGGGACACGAACACTGAAGCTTTCTTT.

V and J are TRBV18 and TRBJ2-1; 15 positions match TRBD2. The V gene's germline CDR1 is KGHSH and CDR2 LQKENI. This CDR3 has 17 amino acids. Trimming at V came to 0 bases and at J to 9 bases, leaving 6 bases not matched to a gene. The CDR3 loop reads CASSPPTGTSGRSEQFF. The CDR3 coding sequence is TGTGCCAGCTCACCACCTACCGGGACTAGCGGGAGGTCTGAGCAGTTCTTC.

This clone was recorded a few times. The chain is built from TRBV18 and TRBJ2-7; perhaps D is TRBD1 or TRBD2 (5 bases each). Germline V gene sequence: CDR1 KGHSH, CDR2 LQKENI. V was clipped by 5 bases and J by 5 bases, with 13 bases between them. The CDR3 has 13 amino acids. The CDR3 coding sequence is TGTGCCAGCTCAGGCAGGGAGAAAGACGAGCAGTACTTC. It encodes CASSGREKDEQYF.

Concerning this clone itself: Other DNA sequences in the same sample also yield this CDR3. V and J are TRBV6-6 and TRBJ2-7; TRBD2 is a possible D gene (6 bases). Germline CDR1 reads MNHNY; CDR2 reads SVGAGI (reference sequence). Deletions cut 6 bases from V and 0 bases from J, with 12 bases between. The CDR3 is 14 amino acids. CDR3 protein: CASRRDFSSYEQYF. The DNA for the CDR3 is TGTGCCAGCAGAAGGGACTTCTCCTCCTACGAGCAGTACTTC.

The J gene is TRBJ2-5, the V gene TRBV30; 12 positions agree with TRBD2. J was trimmed by 2 bases and V by 2 bases; bases with no gene match: 9. Germline V gene sequence: CDR1 GTSNPN, CDR2 SVGIG (reference sequence). The CDR3 sequence is 17 residues long. The DNA for the CDR3 is TGTGCCTGGAGTTCTCCCCATCTAGCGGGAGGGCAAGAGACCCAGTACTTC. As protein: CAWSSPHLAGGQETQYF. The full variable domain, completed using reference TRBV30 and TRBJ2-5, is SQTIHQWPATLVQPVGSPLSLECTVEGTSNPNLYWYRQAAGRGLQLLFYSVGIGQISSEVPQNLSASRPQDRQFILSSKKLLLSDSGFYLCAWSSPHLAGGQETQYFGPGTRLLVL.

This clone was counted between two and nine times. The chain has TRBV6-1 and TRBJ1-1; D is unclear. Per germline, CDR1 MNHNS and CDR2 SASEGT. CDR3 size: 14 residues. Deletions cut 5 bases from V and 1 base from J, with 11 bases between. CDR3 in DNA: TGTGCCAGCAGTCCACAGTCGTCGAACACTGAAGCTTTCTTT. Translating gives CASSPQSSNTEAFF.

The chain combines TRBV19 with TRBJ1-1; D is ambiguous. The V gene's germline CDR1 is LNHDA and CDR2 SQIVND (reference sequence). Trimming removed 4 bases from V and 4 bases from J, with 10 bases in between. This CDR3 spans 13 amino acids. The CDR3 DNA sequence: TGTGCCAGTAGTACCCAGGTTGGCACTGAAGCTTTCTTT. Its translation: CASSTQVGTEAFF.

The chain employs TRBV5-1 and TRBJ1-1, with 9 bases matching TRBD1. Germline CDR1 is SGHRS and CDR2 is YFSETQ. The CDR3 contains 14 residues. Trimming at V came to 5 bases and at J to 1 base, leaving 3 bases not matched to a gene. The CDR3, as DNA: TGCGCCAGCAGGGGACAGGGAACGAACACTGAAGCTTTCTTT. Encoded protein: CASRGQGTNTEAFF.

This clone was detected ten times or more. This sequence joins TRBV10-3 and TRBJ1-3; D remains ambiguous. Trimming took off 3 bases at V and 0 bases at J, with 3 bases between the two ends. The CDR3 runs 13 residues. Germline lookup yields CDR1 ENHRY and CDR2 SYGVKD. CDR3 sequence: CAISEVSGNTIYF. The CDR3 DNA sequence: TGTGCCATCAGTGAAGTCTCTGGAAACACCATATATTTT.

V gene TRBV7-2 combines with J gene TRBJ2-5, with D uncertain. The CDR3 is 14 residues long. V was clipped by 5 bases and J by 3 bases, with 13 bases between them. CDR1 and CDR2 from the germline V gene are SGHTA and FQGNSA. CDR3: CASSRLGWEETQYF. The DNA for the CDR3 is TGTGCCAGCAGCCGACTGGGATGGGAAGAGACCCAGTACTTC.

J is TRBJ2-3 and V is TRBV4-1; 11 bases agree with TRBD2. The CDR3 length is 21 residues. J lost 2 bases, V lost 3 bases, and 19 bases had no gene match. Germline lookup yields CDR1 MGHRA and CDR2 YSYEKL. This chain's CDR3 is CASSQPPRLAGRHSYTDTQYF. For the CDR3, the DNA is TGCGCCAGCAGCCAGCCGCCACGACTAGCGGGACGTCATTCCTACACAGATACGCAGTATTTT.

The chain links TRBV5-4 to TRBJ1-2; D not resolved. There are 16 residues in the CDR3. Deletions cut 4 bases from V and 5 bases from J, with 21 bases between. Germline lookup yields CDR1 SGHNT and CDR2 YYREEE (reference sequence). The CDR3 loop reads CASSELDAQGRYGYTF. The CDR3 region has the DNA TGTGCCAGCAGCGAGCTGGACGCACAAGGAAGGTATGGCTACACCTTC. The complete variable domain, with remaining parts taken from reference TRBV5-4 and TRBJ1-2, reads ETGVTQSPTHLIKTRGQQVTLRCSSQSGHNTVSWYQQALGQGPQFIFQYYREEENGRGNFPPRFSGLQFPNYSSELNVNALELDDSALYLCASSELDAQGRYGYTFGSGTRLTVV.

J is TRBJ2-3 and V is TRBV29-1; TRBD2 aligns across 7 bases. Germline CDR1 reads SQVTM; CDR2 reads ANQGSEA. Trimming took 5 bases from V and 2 from J; bases not matched to a gene: 16. This CDR3 is 17 amino acids long. CDR3 amino acids: CSVYTRDLRGTTDTQYF. CDR3 DNA sequence: TGCAGCGTTTACACAAGGGACTTGCGGGGGACCACAGATACGCAGTATTTT.

V and J are TRBV6-1 and TRBJ2-3; 7 bases align to TRBD1. This CDR3 is 14 amino acids long. CDR1 is MNHNS and CDR2 is SASEGT in the germline V gene. V was clipped by 7 bases and J by 0 bases; unmatched bases: 4. The CDR3 sequence: CASKRTGSTDTQYF. CDR3 coding DNA: TGTGCCAGCAAGAGGACAGGTAGCACAGATACGCAGTATTTT.

This clone was counted between two and nine times. The rearrangement links TRBV28 to TRBJ1-2; 8 bases are a match to TRBD1. V was pared by 3 bases and J by 7 bases, with 1 base of the junction left unmatched. Looked up from germline, CDR1 is MDHEN and CDR2 is SYDVKM. The CDR3 is 12 residues long. CDR3 protein: CASSLGQAGYTF. CDR3 in DNA: TGTGCCAGCAGTTTGGGACAGGCTGGCTACACCTTC.

This chain joins TRBV7-2 and TRBJ2-5; 8 bases map to TRBD2. The CDR3 covers 16 residues. Germline V gene lookup returns CDR1 SGHTA and CDR2 FQGNSA. The junction had 8 bases not matched to a gene; V was cut back by 3 bases and J by 2 bases. The CDR3: CASSLAGASGQETQYF. CDR3 DNA sequence: TGTGCCAGCAGCTTGGCGGGGGCTAGCGGGCAAGAGACCCAGTACTTC.

The chain carries TRBV2 and TRBJ2-7; D may match TRBD1 or TRBD2 (6 bases each). The CDR3 runs to 13 residues. Trimming shortened V by 10 bases and J by 4 bases, and 17 bases separated the two germline ends. Germline V CDR1 and CDR2: SNHLY, FYNNEI. CDR3 residues: CATRSGQSYEQYF. The CDR3 bases are TGTGCCACTCGTAGCGGACAGTCGTACGAGCAGTACTTC.

The CDR3 DNA reads as TGTGCCAGCAGTTTATCGGAGTCAGGGGGAACCATATATTTT. It yields the protein CASSLSESGGTIYF. This chain connects TRBV27 to TRBJ1-3; TRBD1 matches 7 bases. The CDR3 loop spans 14 amino acids. V gave up 0 bases and J gave up 10 bases; unmatched junction bases: 6. Germline lookup yields CDR1 MNHEY and CDR2 SMNVEV (reference sequence).

The genes are TRBV23-1 and TRBJ2-1; D may be TRBD1 (6 bases). TRBV23-1 is given ORF status, its function remaining uncertain. Trimming shortened V by 4 bases and J by 10 bases, and 14 bases separated the two germline ends. The CDR3 has 13 amino acids. CDR3 sequence (DNA): TGCGCCAGCAGTCGGGGGCTGGCGTTGGAGCAGTTCTTC. Protein: CASSRGLALEQFF.

The sample holds a few counts of this clone. V is TRBV6-5 and J is TRBJ1-2; 8 nucleotides match TRBD1. Germline V CDR1 and CDR2: MNHEY, SVGAGI. Trimming removed 5 bases from V and 3 bases from J; junction bases left unmatched: 2. The CDR3 is made up of 13 amino acids. CDR3 residues: CASSATGDYGYTF. DNA of the CDR3: TGTGCCAGCAGTGCGACAGGGGACTATGGCTACACCTTC.

This clone has just a few counts. The chain links TRBV2 to TRBJ1-4, with 9 bases identical to TRBD1. This CDR3 spans 14 amino acids. In germline, CDR1 is SNHLY, CDR2 FYNNEI. V lost 5 bases to trimming and J lost 6 bases; unmatched junction nucleotides: 4. The DNA of the CDR3 is TGTGCCAGCAGTCCGGACAGGGGAGATGAAAAACTGTTTTTT. As protein: CASSPDRGDEKLFF.

V gene TRBV11-2 combines with J gene TRBJ2-7; 12 nucleotides align to TRBD1. From germline, CDR1 is SGHAT and CDR2 FQNNGV. The CDR3 covers 16 residues. The V gene end was trimmed by 5 bases and the J gene end by 4 bases; junction bases not matched to a gene: 9. The CDR3 here is CASSATLGQGAYEQYF. CDR3 DNA: TGTGCCAGCAGCGCTACTTTGGGACAGGGGGCTTACGAGCAGTACTTC.

The chain links TRBV11-2 to TRBJ1-5; 7 nucleotides align to TRBD1. The CDR3 consists of 13 residues. V was pared by 5 bases and J by 5 bases, with 3 bases of the junction left unmatched. Germline V CDR1 and CDR2: SGHAT, FQNNGV. The CDR3 spells CASSIQGDQPQHF. The CDR3 region has the DNA TGTGCCAGCAGCATCCAGGGGGATCAGCCCCAGCATTTT.

The V and J genes are TRBV2 and TRBJ2-7; maybe TRBD1 (5 bases). The CDR3 length is 14 residues. Looked up from germline, CDR1 is SNHLY and CDR2 is FYNNEI. V shed 2 bases and J shed 2 bases, with 10 bases lying between them. CDR3 residues: CASSENEQAYEQYF. The CDR3 DNA reads TGTGCCAGCAGTGAAAACGAACAGGCCTACGAGCAGTACTTC.